Listed below are T cell receptor beta chains from one sample, sequenced in a study of spatial heterogeneity in lung cancer. MiXCR, run by TCRdb on the 5' RACE reads, gives a single entry per CDR3 protein. Among a few thousand distinct CDR3 sequences listed, 6.5% to 8.5% were seen once. The starting material was lung tumor tissue, obtained at surgery. Receptors originate from a female donor with early-stage non-small cell lung cancer. Both conserved end residues are part of each CDR3. The D gene is left open where the match is weak. Size is stated for part of the rows, as once, few or many counts, or as a class when the clone is expanded.

CDR3	DNA	V	size	J	D
CASRHQGAEVNHGYTF	TGTGCCAGCAGACACCAGGGGGCGGAGGTAAACCATGGCTACACCTTC	TRBV6-2/TRBV6-3	medium-sized	TRBJ1-2	TRBD1
CASSSRASGNSYNEQFF	TGCGCCAGCAGCTCCCGGGCTAGCGGGAACTCCTACAATGAGCAGTTCTTC	TRBV5-1	.	TRBJ2-1	TRBD2
CASSRKLDWLVYEQYF	TGTGCCAGCAGTCGTAAACTAGACTGGTTGGTCTACGAGCAGTACTTC	TRBV12-3/TRBV12-4	many	TRBJ2-7	.
CASSLDWLAGAAGTQYF	TGTGCCAGCAGCTTGGATTGGTTAGCGGGAGCTGCCGGTACGCAGTATTTT	TRBV5-5	medium-sized	TRBJ2-3	TRBD2
CAWGRGRGELFF	TGTGCCTGGGGCAGGGGGCGTGGGGAGCTGTTTTTT	TRBV30	medium-sized	TRBJ2-2	TRBD1
CASSRVRSTDTQYF	TGTGCCAGCAGTAGAGTCCGTAGCACAGATACGCAGTATTTT	TRBV7-6	many	TRBJ2-3	.
CSASRVAGGEQYF	TGCAGTGCTAGTCGGGTAGCGGGGGGGGAGCAGTACTTC	TRBV20-1	many	TRBJ2-7	TRBD2
CASSTQGSKTTFF	TGCGCCAGCAGTACCCAGGGTTCGAAGACGACTTTCTTT	TRBV10-1	.	TRBJ1-1	.
CAISDKASGPETQYF	TGTGCCATCAGTGATAAGGCTAGCGGTCCAGAGACCCAGTACTTC	TRBV10-3	.	TRBJ2-5	TRBD2
CSAGGEGEQFF	TGCAGTGCTGGAGGGGAAGGTGAGCAGTTCTTC	TRBV20-1	medium-sized	TRBJ2-1	.
CASSLASGGIPSTDTQYF	TGTGCCAGCAGCTTAGCTAGCGGGGGGATCCCTAGCACAGATACGCAGTATTTT	TRBV11-2	large	TRBJ2-3	TRBD2
CSALPLGLAGFEQYF	TGCAGTGCACTACCGCTGGGACTAGCGGGGTTCGAGCAGTACTTC	TRBV20-1	.	TRBJ2-7	TRBD2
CSAPPPLAGVKNEQFF	TGCAGTGCTCCGCCCCCCCTAGCGGGAGTTAAGAATGAGCAGTTCTTC	TRBV20-1	many	TRBJ2-1	TRBD2
CASSPLDTQYF	TGTGCCAGCAGCCCCCTCGATACGCAGTATTTT	TRBV7-2	medium-sized	TRBJ2-3	.
CASTRDVSTDTQYF	TGCGCCAGTACCCGGGACGTTAGCACAGATACGCAGTATTTT	TRBV4-1	few	TRBJ2-3	.
CASSPGPGPYEQYF	TGTGCCAGCAGTCCGGGACCGGGCCCCTACGAGCAGTACTTC	TRBV6-2/TRBV6-3	medium-sized	TRBJ2-7	.
CASSNLLPGRGPDGYTF	TGTGCCAGCAGTAACCTTCTACCCGGCAGGGGGCCGGATGGCTACACCTTC	TRBV6-2/TRBV6-3	few	TRBJ1-2	TRBD1
CASSQDSGAVREQYF	TGTGCCAGCAGCCAAGATAGCGGGGCGGTGAGGGAGCAGTACTTC	TRBV3-1	many	TRBJ2-7	TRBD2
CASSLGDTQYF	TGTGCCAGCAGTTTAGGGGATACGCAGTATTTT	TRBV27	medium-sized	TRBJ2-3	.
CASSPTWGRTEAFF	TGTGCCAGCAGTCCGACGTGGGGTCGTACTGAAGCTTTCTTT	TRBV6-5	few	TRBJ1-1	.
CASSQSGALSGNTIYF	TGTGCCAGCAGTCAGTCCGGTGCCCTCTCTGGAAACACCATATATTTT	TRBV28	many	TRBJ1-3	.
CASNTYQAPYEQYF	TGTGCCAGCAACACTTACCAGGCGCCCTACGAGCAGTACTTC	TRBV7-9	medium-sized	TRBJ2-7	.
CSARGASYNSPLHF	TGCAGTGCTAGAGGCGCCAGTTATAATTCACCCCTCCACTTT	TRBV20-1	medium-sized	TRBJ1-6	.
CASSQLPGTETGEQYF	TGCGCCAGCAGCCAACTCCCCGGGACGGAGACGGGAGAGCAGTACTTC	TRBV4-3	medium-sized	TRBJ2-7	.
CASSGLSTYEQYF	TGTGCCAGCAGTGGTCTGAGCACCTACGAGCAGTACTTC	TRBV6-5	many	TRBJ2-7	.
CASSPLFRDTQYF	TGTGCCAGCAGCCCACTTTTTCGAGATACGCAGTATTTT	TRBV7-9	medium-sized	TRBJ2-3	.
CASGKGTSNQPQHF	TGTGCCAGTGGGAAGGGGACAAGCAATCAGCCCCAGCATTTT	TRBV19	medium-sized	TRBJ1-5	.
CSAQSPGAKSVF	TGCAGTGCTCAGTCACCCGGGGCCAAGTCTGTTTTC	TRBV20-1	medium-sized	TRBJ1-2	.
CASSQDLSGEQYF	TGCGCCAGCAGCCAAGATCTCTCAGGCGAGCAGTACTTC	TRBV4-1	medium-sized	TRBJ2-7	.
CASSPGQGFATEAFF	TGTGCCAGCAGTCCGGGACAGGGGTTTGCCACTGAAGCTTTCTTT	TRBV27	many	TRBJ1-1	TRBD1
CASSDRAEAGNTIYF	TGTGCCAGCAGCGACCGGGCCGAGGCTGGAAACACCATATATTTT	TRBV7-2	few	TRBJ1-3	.
CASSTSGGARWTDTQYF	TGTGCCAGCAGTACTAGCGGGGGGGCCAGATGGACAGATACGCAGTATTTT	TRBV6-1	.	TRBJ2-3	TRBD2
CASSSTQGYEQYF	TGTGCCAGCAGCTCGACCCAGGGTTACGAGCAGTACTTC	TRBV7-6	medium-sized	TRBJ2-7	.
CRALAGDGNTQYF	TGCAGAGCCCTAGCGGGAGATGGAAATACGCAGTATTTT	TRBV20-1	many	TRBJ2-3	TRBD2
CSGLKQGTNTEAFF	TGCAGTGGTTTGAAGCAGGGGACGAACACTGAAGCTTTCTTT	TRBV20-1	.	TRBJ1-1	.
CASSSVKGAFF	TGTGCCAGCAGCTCCGTAAAGGGAGCTTTCTTT	TRBV7-2	medium-sized	TRBJ1-1	.
CASSETSSGNTIYF	TGTGCCAGCAGCGAGACCAGCTCTGGAAACACCATATATTTT	TRBV13	many	TRBJ1-3	.
CASSLDLTGRGTGELFF	TGTGCCAGCAGCTTAGACCTAACAGGCCGAGGGACCGGGGAGCTGTTTTTT	TRBV7-6	medium-sized	TRBJ2-2	.
CASSDTLDYGYTF	TGTGCCAGCAGTGATACGCTAGACTATGGCTACACCTTC	TRBV25-1	medium-sized	TRBJ1-2	.
CAISESVSQETQYF	TGTGCCATCAGTGAGTCGGTCTCACAAGAGACCCAGTACTTC	TRBV10-3	many	TRBJ2-5	.
CASNQQGEGYEQYF	TGTGCCAGCAACCAACAGGGGGAGGGCTACGAGCAGTACTTC	TRBV5-4	medium-sized	TRBJ2-7	.
CATSRGVNEKLFF	TGTGCCACCAGTAGGGGGGTAAATGAAAAACTGTTTTTT	TRBV15	few	TRBJ1-4	.
CAIGQGRVANEQFF	TGTGCCATTGGCCAGGGGAGGGTGGCGAACGAGCAGTTCTTC	TRBV10-3	.	TRBJ2-1	.
CSVEEGTGRDTQYF	TGCAGCGTTGAAGAGGGGACAGGGAGAGATACGCAGTATTTT	TRBV29-1	once	TRBJ2-3	TRBD1
CAISQESTEAFF	TGTGCCATCAGCCAGGAATCCACTGAAGCTTTCTTT	TRBV10-3	.	TRBJ1-1	.
CASSSGTTSPLHF	TGTGCCAGCAGCTCGGGGACGACATCACCCCTCCACTTT	TRBV7-8	many	TRBJ1-6	.
CASSQGREGARQTQYF	TGCGCCAGCAGCCAAGGTCGGGAGGGGGCCAGACAGACCCAGTACTTC	TRBV4-1	many	TRBJ2-5	.
CSARFQGYEQYF	TGCAGTGCTAGATTCCAGGGCTACGAGCAGTACTTC	TRBV20-1	medium-sized	TRBJ2-7	.
CSARDFEKETQYF	TGCAGTGCTAGAGATTTTGAGAAAGAGACCCAGTACTTC	TRBV20-1	medium-sized	TRBJ2-5	.
CASSFSGQAGAYEQYF	TGTGCCAGCAGTTTCTCCGGACAAGCGGGGGCCTACGAGCAGTACTTC	TRBV27	.	TRBJ2-7	TRBD2
CASSLTFSHRSSGNTIYF	TGTGCCAGCAGCCTAACTTTCTCTCACAGGTCGTCTGGAAACACCATATATTTT	TRBV7-9	many	TRBJ1-3	.
CASSSSPQRRTDTQYF	TGTGCCAGCAGTTCCTCACCGCAGCGTCGCACAGATACGCAGTATTTT	TRBV12-3/TRBV12-4	many	TRBJ2-3	.